The 6 T cell receptor beta chains below were found in one sample sequenced in a study of human T cells and chemical hapten exposure. Time point defined: patch test 3, about 24 weeks after DPC sensitization. Treatment in this sample: therapeutic diphenylcyclopropenone sensitization with weekly scalp DPC. TCRdb redid the calling of the RACE reads with MiXCR, one entry per CDR3 protein. This repertoire shows tens of thousands of distinct CDR3 sequences, around 10% found once; its top ten account for 1.4%. The input for sequencing was whole blood, taken in connection with sensitization to the hapten diphenylcyclopropenone (DPC). The origin of the receptors is a woman aged 50 to 65 with alopecia areata. Some clones in this sample may be carry-over from other donors' samples.

This clonotype has only a few counts. The gene calls are TRBV5-8 and TRBJ2-1, with no clear D. The CDR3 contains 15 residues. CDR1 is SGHTS, CDR2 YDEGEE, per germline. V was clipped by 2 bases and J by 5 bases, with 14 bases between them. The CDR3 nucleotides are TGTGCCAGCAGCTTTGGAAAGGTTCGAAACAATGAGCAGTTCTTC. Translation: CASSFGKVRNNEQFF.

The chain is built from TRBV18 and TRBJ1-2; D is ambiguous. The V end was cut by 3 bases, the J end by 7 bases, with 21 bases between. Germline CDR1 reads KGHSH; CDR2 reads LQKENI. The CDR3 has 16 amino acids. The CDR3: CASSPQLRTIFGGYTF. The CDR3 nucleotides read TGTGCCAGCTCACCCCAGTTACGCACAATTTTCGGTGGCTACACCTTC. Variable domain in full (rest from reference TRBV18 and TRBJ1-2): NAGVMQNPRHLVRRRGQEARLRCSPMKGHSHVYWYRQLPEEGLKFMVYLQKENIIDESGMPKERFSAEFPKEGPSILRIQQVVRGDSAAYFCASSPQLRTIFGGYTFGSGTRLTVV.

This clonotype was seen only a few times. V gene TRBV6-6 combines with J gene TRBJ2-5; 11 bases agree with TRBD2. The junction had 6 bases not matched to a gene; V was cut back by 6 bases and J by 0 bases. Germline CDR1 is MNHNY and CDR2 is SVGAGI (reference sequence). The CDR3 loop spans 16 amino acids. The CDR3 nucleotides are TGTGCCAGCAGGCGAATACTAGCGGGAGACCAAGAGACCCAGTACTTC. Residues: CASRRILAGDQETQYF.

The chain couples TRBV7-2 to TRBJ1-3; possible D gene TRBD1, 6 bases. CDR3 length: 13 amino acids. Germline V gene data show CDR1 as SGHTA and CDR2 as FQGNSA. Trimming removed 6 bases at V and 4 bases at J, with 10 bases between. Here the CDR3 reads CASSRTGGNTIYF. In DNA, the CDR3 is TGTGCCAGCAGTCGAACAGGGGGAAACACCATATATTTT. The whole variable domain, filled in from reference TRBV7-2 and TRBJ1-3, reads GAGVSQSPSNKVTEKGKDVELRCDPISGHTALYWYRQSLGQGLEFLIYFQGNSAPDKSGLPSDRFSAERTGGSVSTLTIQRTQQEDSAVYLCASSRTGGNTIYFGEGSWLTVV.

This clonotype was recorded at least ten times. The chain has TRBV12-3 or TRBV12-4 and TRBJ2-2; D not resolved. V shed 3 bases and J shed 2 bases, with 7 bases lying between them. CDR3 length: 14 amino acids. DNA for the CDR3: TGTGCCAGCAGTTTGGTAACTAACACCGGGGAGCTGTTTTTT. It is translated as CASSLVTNTGELFF.

This clonotype was observed many times. This chain joins TRBV5-8 and TRBJ2-1; D possibly matches TRBD1 or TRBD2 (7 bases each). Deletions cut 4 bases from V and 3 bases from J, with 14 bases between. The CDR3 contains 15 residues. CDR1 SGHTS and CDR2 YDEGEE come from the germline V gene. This CDR3 reads CASSVGGTVYNEQFF. In DNA, the CDR3 is TGTGCCAGCAGCGTCGGGGGGACAGTCTACAATGAGCAGTTCTTC.